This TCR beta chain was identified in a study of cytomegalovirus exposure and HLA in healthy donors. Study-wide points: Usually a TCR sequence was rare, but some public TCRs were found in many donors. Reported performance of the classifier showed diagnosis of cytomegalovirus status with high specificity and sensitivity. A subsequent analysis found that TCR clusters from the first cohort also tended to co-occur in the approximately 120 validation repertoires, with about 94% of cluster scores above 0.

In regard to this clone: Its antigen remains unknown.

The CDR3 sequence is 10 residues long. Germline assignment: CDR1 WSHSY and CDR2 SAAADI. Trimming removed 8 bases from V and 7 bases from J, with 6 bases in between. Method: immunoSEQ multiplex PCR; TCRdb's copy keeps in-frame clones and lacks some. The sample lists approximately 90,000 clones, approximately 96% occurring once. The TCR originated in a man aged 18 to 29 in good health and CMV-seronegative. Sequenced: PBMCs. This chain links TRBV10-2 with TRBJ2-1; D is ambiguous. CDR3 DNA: TGCGCCAGCGCGACAAATGAGCAGTTCTTC. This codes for CASATNEQFF.